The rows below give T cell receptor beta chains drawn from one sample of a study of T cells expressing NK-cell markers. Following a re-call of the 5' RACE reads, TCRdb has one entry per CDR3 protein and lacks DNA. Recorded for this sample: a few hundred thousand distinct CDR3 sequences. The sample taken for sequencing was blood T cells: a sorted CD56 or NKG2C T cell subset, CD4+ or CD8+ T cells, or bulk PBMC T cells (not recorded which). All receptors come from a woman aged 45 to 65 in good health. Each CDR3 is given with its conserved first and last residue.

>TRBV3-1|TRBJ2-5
CASSQGGGTQYF
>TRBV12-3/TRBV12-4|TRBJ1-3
CASSFRDRGSGNTIYF
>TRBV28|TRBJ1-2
CASNWKDFGYGYTF
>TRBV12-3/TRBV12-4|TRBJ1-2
CASSTDRDGGYTF
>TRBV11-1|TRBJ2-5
CASSFGTSETQYF
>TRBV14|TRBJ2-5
CASSQARSGAETQYF
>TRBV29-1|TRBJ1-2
CSVEGFYGYTF
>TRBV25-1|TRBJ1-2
CASSEAGRWGGYTF
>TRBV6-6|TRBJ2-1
CASSYSSQRWTYNEQFF
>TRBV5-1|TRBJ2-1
CASSSGTRQRYNEQFF
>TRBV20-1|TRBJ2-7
CSATKIGGYEQYF
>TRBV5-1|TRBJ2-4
CASSLGTGETLAKNIQYF
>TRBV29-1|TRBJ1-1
CSVRITQTTTAFF
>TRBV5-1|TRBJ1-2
CASRINGADGYTF
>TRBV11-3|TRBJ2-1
CASSLGAREGRVGNEQFF
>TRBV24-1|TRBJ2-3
CATGKATSTDTQYF
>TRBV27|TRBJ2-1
CASSGRGPRSYNEQFF
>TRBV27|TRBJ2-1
CASSRRPSGSSYNEQFF